The 25 T cell receptor beta chains presented below share a single source sample, sequenced in a study of shared clonotypes between healthy human individuals. Naive CD8 cells lacked CD45RO, underwent positive selection for CCR7 and left out terminally differentiated effector memory CD45RA+ cells. Only in-frame clones appear in the TCRdb table, and some are missing; sequencing was by immunoSEQ multiplex PCR. The sample lists millions of clones, roughly 91% occurring once. Specimen: naive CD8+ T cells from PBMCs. Every receptor here comes from a man between 18 and 29 years old in good health. Some clones in this sample may be carry-over from other donors' samples.

The chain is built from TRBV6-5 and TRBJ2-2; D is unclear. Trimming stripped 5 bases from V and 5 bases from J, with 15 bases between. Germline loops: CDR1 MNHEY, CDR2 SVGAGI. There are 15 residues in the CDR3. CDR3 loop: CASSQSTGWTGELFF. CDR3 sequence (DNA): TGTGCCAGCAGTCAATCCACCGGATGGACCGGGGAGCTGTTTTTT.

This chain connects TRBV11-2 to TRBJ2-7; D unresolved. Germline V gene lookup returns CDR1 SGHAT and CDR2 FQNNGV. V lost 1 base and J lost 4, with 11 bases in between. The CDR3 covers 14 residues. The CDR3 sequence: CASSLVLVGYEQYF. The CDR3, as DNA: TGTGCCAGCAGCTTAGTTTTGGTGGGGTACGAGCAGTACTTC.

The chain links TRBV27 to TRBJ2-7; tentative D call: TRBD1 (6 bases). V was trimmed by 3 bases and J by 7 bases, leaving 19 bases between them. The CDR3 is made up of 15 amino acids. The germline V gene encodes CDR1 MNHEY and CDR2 SMNVEV (reference sequence). The CDR3 is CASSFSGQRGKEQYF. The DNA for the CDR3 is TGTGCCAGCAGTTTTTCCGGACAAAGGGGGAAGGAGCAGTACTTC.

To note about this clone: Other nucleotide sequences in the sample specify the same CDR3. The chain links TRBV4-1 to TRBJ2-7; tentative D call: TRBD2 (5 bases). The V end lost 1 base, the J end lost 1 base, and 8 bases lay between the germline ends. The V gene's germline CDR1 is MGHRA and CDR2 YSYEKL. The CDR3 consists of 14 residues. The CDR3 nucleotides are TGCGCCAGCAGCCAAGTTCGGGGATCCTACGAGCAGTACTTC. It is translated as CASSQVRGSYEQYF.

The V and J genes are TRBV7-9 and TRBJ2-7; possible D gene TRBD2, 6 bases. Trimming removed 1 base from V and 1 base from J, with 11 bases in between. Germline CDR1 reads SEHNR; CDR2 reads FQNEAQ (reference sequence). The CDR3 loop spans 15 amino acids. The CDR3 nucleotides are TGTGCCAGCAGCTTAGAGGCGGGGAGGTCCTACGAGCAGTACTTC. The encoded protein is CASSLEAGRSYEQYF.

V usage is TRBV27 and J usage is TRBJ2-7; 10 bases line up with TRBD1. Germline CDR1 is MNHEY and CDR2 is SMNVEV (reference sequence). This CDR3 comprises 15 residues. J lost 1 base, V lost 3 bases, and 3 bases had no gene match. The CDR3 loop reads CASSFGTGASYEQYF. CDR3 DNA sequence: TGTGCCAGCAGTTTCGGGACAGGGGCATCCTACGAGCAGTACTTC.

This chain uses TRBV28 with TRBJ1-5; 9 bases map to TRBD1. The CDR3 runs to 16 residues. Germline CDR1 MDHEN, CDR2 SYDVKM. V shed 8 bases, J shed 4 bases, and the junction held 12 bases outside the gene matches. CDR3 nucleotides: TGTGCCAGCTCTACAAACAGGGGGCCTTTGAATCAGCCCCAGCATTTT. Its translation: CASSTNRGPLNQPQHF.

About this clone itself: Additional DNA sequences in this sample encode the identical CDR3. V usage is TRBV27 and J usage is TRBJ1-5, with D perhaps matching TRBD1 (5 bases). The V and J ends lost 3 bases and 4 bases respectively, with 13 bases between them. The CDR3 is 15 amino acids. CDR1 is MNHEY, CDR2 SMNVEV, per germline (reference sequence). CDR3 protein: CASSFGPGGNQPQHF. The DNA for the CDR3 is TGTGCCAGCAGTTTTGGCCCCGGGGGGAATCAGCCCCAGCATTTT.

The chain links TRBV10-2 to TRBJ1-1; no reliable D call. In germline, CDR1 is WSHSY, CDR2 SAAADI. V was shortened by 0 bases and J by 10 bases, with 9 bases between the two germline ends. The CDR3 has 12 amino acids. CDR3 amino acids: CASSESVSGAFF. CDR3 in DNA: TGCGCCAGCAGTGAGTCGGTCAGTGGAGCTTTCTTT.

The chain links TRBV28 to TRBJ2-3; a weak D match, TRBD2 (6 bases). With 5 bases removed from V and 4 bases from J, the gap between germline ends came to 19 bases. Germline values: CDR1 MDHEN, CDR2 SYDVKM. The CDR3 runs 16 residues. CDR3 sequence reads: CASSQDWEAVSDTQYF. The CDR3 region has the DNA TGTGCCAGCAGTCAGGACTGGGAGGCTGTTTCAGATACGCAGTATTTT.

The V call is TRBV27, the J call TRBJ1-1; the D gene is possibly TRBD1 (6 bases). V shed 4 bases and J shed 0 bases, with 9 bases lying between them. In germline, CDR1 is MNHEY, CDR2 SMNVEV (reference sequence). There are 14 residues in the CDR3. The CDR3 bases are TGTGCCAGCAGTTACGGACAGCTGAACACTGAAGCTTTCTTT. Translating it yields CASSYGQLNTEAFF.

The V gene is TRBV28, the J gene TRBJ2-2, with D possibly TRBD2 on 6 matching bases. CDR1 is MDHEN, CDR2 SYDVKM, per germline. The CDR3 runs 16 residues. Trimming took 6 bases from V and 0 from J, leaving 14 bases between them. CDR3 DNA sequence: TGTGCCAGCAGGTCTAGCGCCGATTCGAACACCGGGGAGCTGTTTTTT. It encodes CASRSSADSNTGELFF.

This chain joins TRBV5-1 and TRBJ2-5, with unresolved D. Trimming stripped 4 bases from V and 3 bases from J, with 10 bases between. The CDR3 sequence is 13 residues long. Germline V lookup: CDR1 SGHRS, CDR2 YFSETQ. Here the CDR3 reads CASSPRLEETQYF. DNA for the CDR3: TGCGCCAGCAGCCCCAGACTCGAAGAGACCCAGTACTTC.

The chain couples TRBV13 to TRBJ2-3; D is unresolved. Per the germline V gene, CDR1 is PRHDT and CDR2 is FYEKMQ (reference sequence). This CDR3 has 15 amino acids. V was trimmed by 0 bases and J by 1 base, leaving 8 bases between them. CDR3 region: CASSLGGDGTDTQYF. The CDR3 DNA reads as TGTGCCAGCAGCTTAGGTGGGGATGGCACAGATACGCAGTATTTT.

V is TRBV13 and J is TRBJ2-1, with D hard to call. This CDR3 has 11 residues. V was clipped by 6 bases and J by 6 bases, with 6 bases between them. CDR1 and CDR2 from the germline V gene are PRHDT and FYEKMQ (reference sequence). CDR3 coding DNA: TGTGCCAGCAGAGGATCCAATGAGCAGTTCTTC. Amino acid sequence: CASRGSNEQFF.

This rearrangement joins TRBV11-2 to TRBJ2-7; 7 nucleotides align to TRBD1. V gave up 5 bases and J gave up 3 bases; unmatched junction bases: 4. The CDR3 runs to 13 residues. Germline CDR1 SGHAT, CDR2 FQNNGV. This chain's CDR3 is CASSRGPGYEQYF. The CDR3 DNA reads as TGTGCCAGCAGCAGGGGGCCCGGCTACGAGCAGTACTTC.

This chain links TRBV7-7 with TRBJ2-2, with 7 nucleotides matching TRBD1. Germline V gene sequence: CDR1 SSHAT, CDR2 FNYEAQ (reference sequence). The CDR3 is 15 amino acids. V gave up 1 base and J gave up 7 bases; unmatched junction bases: 6. CDR3 DNA: TGTGCCAGCAGCTTAGACAGGGGTAAAGGCGGGGAGCTGTTTTTT. Translated, it gives CASSLDRGKGGELFF. The full variable domain, completed using reference TRBV7-7 and TRBJ2-2, is GAGVSQSPRYKVTKRGQDVTLRCDPISSHATLYWYQQALGQGPEFLTYFNYEAQPDKSGLPSDRFSAERPEGSISTLTIQRTEQRDSAMYRCASSLDRGKGGELFFGEGSRLTVL.

V gene TRBV30 combines with J gene TRBJ1-6; D is possibly TRBD1 (6 bases). This CDR3 has 13 residues. Trimming pared 0 bases from V and 9 bases from J, leaving 9 bases between. Germline values: CDR1 GTSNPN, CDR2 SVGIG (reference sequence). The CDR3 loop is CAWSVQGGSPLHF. The CDR3 region has the DNA TGTGCCTGGAGTGTACAGGGTGGTTCACCCCTCCACTTT.

The rearrangement uses TRBV30 and TRBJ1-5, with D unclear. Germline values: CDR1 GTSNPN, CDR2 SVGIG (reference sequence). The CDR3 loop spans 16 amino acids. V gave up 0 bases and J gave up 2 bases, with 14 bases separating them. CDR3 coding DNA: TGTGCCTGGAGTGTCGGGTTCGGTGGAGGCAATCAGCCCCAGCATTTT. This sequence encodes CAWSVGFGGGNQPQHF.

The chain links TRBV11-2 to TRBJ1-2, with TRBD1 as a possible D gene (6 bases). V lost 5 bases, J lost 5 bases, and 15 bases lay in between. Germline CDR1 and CDR2: SGHAT and FQNNGV. The CDR3 length is 14 residues. CDR3 bases: TGTGCCAGCAGCCCCGCTGGGACAAGTTATGGCTACACCTTC. This sequence encodes CASSPAGTSYGYTF.

Only one count was recorded for this clone. This rearrangement joins TRBV14 to TRBJ2-2, with a tentative D call TRBD2 (5 bases). CDR3 length equals 16 residues. Looked up from germline, CDR1 is SGHDN and CDR2 is FVKESK. Trimming took off 0 bases at V and 0 bases at J, with 8 bases between the two ends. CDR3 protein: CASSQEERTNTGELFF. CDR3 nucleotide sequence: TGTGCCAGCAGCCAAGAAGAGCGGACGAACACCGGGGAGCTGTTTTTT.

The table lists this clone with a count of one. The chain carries TRBV7-6 and TRBJ2-3; D gene unclear. Germline loops: CDR1 SGHVS, CDR2 FNYEAQ. V lost 6 bases, J lost 1 base, and 5 bases lay in between. The CDR3 is 12 residues long. The CDR3 nucleotides read TGTGCCAGCAGTTCCCGCACAGATACGCAGTATTTT. It codes for CASSSRTDTQYF.

This clone has a single count. Compared with germline, one end of the junction differs, possibly owing to a read error. This chain uses TRBV5-1 with TRBJ1-1; D call uncertain. Germline assignment: CDR1 SGHRS and CDR2 YFSETQ. The CDR3 sequence is 12 residues long. The CDR3 nucleotides read TGCGCCAGCAGCTTGGATCGCACCCTAACGATCTTT. It codes for CASSLDRTLTIF.

This sequence joins TRBV6-4 and TRBJ1-5, with 8 bases aligning to TRBD1. V shed 2 bases, J shed 6 bases, and the junction held 3 bases outside the gene matches. Germline CDR1 is MRHNA and CDR2 is SNTAGT. This CDR3 region has 14 residues. In nucleotides, the CDR3 is TGTGCCAGCAGTGACCAGGGGGCGGGTCAGCCCCAGCATTTT. Translation gives CASSDQGAGQPQHF.

V usage is TRBV15 and J usage is TRBJ2-7; D might be TRBD1 (6 bases). This CDR3 spans 13 amino acids. Deletions cut 3 bases from V and 5 bases from J, with 11 bases between. Looked up from germline, CDR1 is LNHNV and CDR2 is YYDKDF (reference sequence). CDR3 residues: CATSSSYRDEQYF. The CDR3 DNA reads as TGTGCCACCAGCAGCTCTTACAGGGACGAGCAGTACTTC.